This T cell receptor (beta chain) was sequenced in a study of blood T cell repertoires in COVID-19. Looking at the study overall: PBMCs, B-cell-depleted T cells, or T cells provided the cDNA or gDNA that made up the material.

The CDR3 consists of 12 residues. After removal of 4 bases from V and 11 bases from J, the junction contained 6 bases not matched to a gene. CDR1 is SGHRS and CDR2 is YFSETQ in the germline V gene. Per the original methods: Researchers report that nucleated cell counts were estimated from reference gene primer amplification. Sequencing used immunoSEQ multiplex PCR; TCRdb keeps in-frame clones, though not all of them. Clone size and the V and J calls come from that table; the DNA yielded D and trimming. The data contain some 26,000 clones, about 88% of them singletons. The chain is built from TRBV5-1 and TRBJ1-1; 9 positions agree with TRBD1. This clonotype originated in a woman between 45 and 60 years old with active COVID-19. The specimen sequenced was peripheral blood. CDR3 sequence reads: CASSQGTGYAFF. In DNA form, the CDR3 reads TGCGCCAGCAGCCAGGGGACAGGGTACGCTTTCTTT.